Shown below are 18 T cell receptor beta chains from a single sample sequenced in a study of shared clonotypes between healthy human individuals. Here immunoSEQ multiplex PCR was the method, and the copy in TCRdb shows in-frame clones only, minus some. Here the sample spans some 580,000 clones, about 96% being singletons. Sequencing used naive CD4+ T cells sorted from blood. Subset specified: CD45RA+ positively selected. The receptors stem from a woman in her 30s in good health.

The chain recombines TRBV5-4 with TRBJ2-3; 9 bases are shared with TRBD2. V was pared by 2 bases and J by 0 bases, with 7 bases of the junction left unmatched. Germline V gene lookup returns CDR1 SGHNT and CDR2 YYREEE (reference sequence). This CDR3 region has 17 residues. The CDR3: CASSLRLAVTSTDTQYF. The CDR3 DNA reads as TGTGCCAGCAGCTTACGACTAGCGGTGACTAGCACAGATACGCAGTATTTT.

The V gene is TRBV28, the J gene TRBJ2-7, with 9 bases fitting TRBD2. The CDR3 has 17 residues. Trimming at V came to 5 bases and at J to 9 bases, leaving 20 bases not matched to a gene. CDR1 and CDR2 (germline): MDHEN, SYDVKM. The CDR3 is CASSPTKRLAGSYVQYF. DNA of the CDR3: TGTGCCAGCAGTCCAACCAAGCGGCTAGCGGGGTCCTATGTGCAGTACTTC.

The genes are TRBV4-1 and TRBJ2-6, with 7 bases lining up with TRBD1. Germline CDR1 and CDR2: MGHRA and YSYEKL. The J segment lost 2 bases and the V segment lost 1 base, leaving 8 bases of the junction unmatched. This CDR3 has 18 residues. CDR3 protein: CASSQGRQGRAGANVLTF. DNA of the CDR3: TGCGCCAGCAGCCAAGGCCGACAGGGAAGGGCTGGGGCCAACGTCCTGACTTTC.

As DNA, the CDR3 is TGTGCCAGCAGCCCCCGGCCGCACTCCTACGAGCAGTACTTC. This codes for CASSPRPHSYEQYF. The V and J genes are TRBV4-2 and TRBJ2-7, with no clear D. Per the germline V gene, CDR1 is LGHNA and CDR2 is YNFKEQ. This CDR3 comprises 14 residues. V was cut by 4 bases and J by 0 bases, with 10 bases left in between.

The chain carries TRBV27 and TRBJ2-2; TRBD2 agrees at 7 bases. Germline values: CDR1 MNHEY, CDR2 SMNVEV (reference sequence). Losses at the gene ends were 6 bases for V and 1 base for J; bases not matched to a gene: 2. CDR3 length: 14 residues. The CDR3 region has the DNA TGTGCCAGCAGACAGCGGGGGAACACCGGGGAGCTGTTTTTT. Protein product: CASRQRGNTGELFF.

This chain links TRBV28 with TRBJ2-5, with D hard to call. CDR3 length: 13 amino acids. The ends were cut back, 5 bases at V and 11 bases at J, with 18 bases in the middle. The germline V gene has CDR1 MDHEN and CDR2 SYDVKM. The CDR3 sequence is CASSLQIDKWQYF. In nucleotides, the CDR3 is TGTGCCAGCAGTCTACAAATTGACAAATGGCAGTACTTC.

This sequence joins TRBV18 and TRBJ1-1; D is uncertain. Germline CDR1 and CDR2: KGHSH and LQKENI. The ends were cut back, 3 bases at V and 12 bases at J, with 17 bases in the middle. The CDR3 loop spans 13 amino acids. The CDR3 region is CASSPRQTLETFF. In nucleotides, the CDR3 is TGTGCCAGCTCACCCCGGCAGACACTGGAGACTTTCTTT.

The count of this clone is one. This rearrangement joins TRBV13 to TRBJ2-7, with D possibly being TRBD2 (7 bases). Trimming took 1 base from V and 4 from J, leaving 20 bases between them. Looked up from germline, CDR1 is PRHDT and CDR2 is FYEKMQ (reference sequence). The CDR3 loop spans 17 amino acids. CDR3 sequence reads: CASSLAGGAGPAYEQYF. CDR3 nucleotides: TGTGCCAGCAGCTTAGCGGGGGGCGCCGGCCCAGCATACGAGCAGTACTTC.

This CDR3 is CAISETSGRRETQYF. The CDR3 DNA reads as TGTGCCATCAGTGAGACTAGCGGGAGACGGGAGACCCAGTACTTC. The rearrangement uses TRBV10-3 and TRBJ2-5; 11 bases map to TRBD2. The CDR3 length is 15 residues. Germline lookup yields CDR1 ENHRY and CDR2 SYGVKD. Germline trimming cut 2 bases from V and 5 bases from J; bases unmatched to any gene: 4.

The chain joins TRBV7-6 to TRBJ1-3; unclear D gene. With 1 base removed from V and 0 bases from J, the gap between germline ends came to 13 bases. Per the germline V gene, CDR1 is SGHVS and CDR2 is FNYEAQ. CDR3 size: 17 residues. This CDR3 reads CASSLEAEVNSGNTIYF. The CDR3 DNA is TGTGCCAGCAGCTTAGAGGCAGAGGTGAACTCTGGAAACACCATATATTTT.

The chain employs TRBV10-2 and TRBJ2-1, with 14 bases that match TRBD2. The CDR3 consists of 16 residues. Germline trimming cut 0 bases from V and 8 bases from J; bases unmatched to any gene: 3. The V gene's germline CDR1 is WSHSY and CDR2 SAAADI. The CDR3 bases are TGCGCCAGCAGTGAGTCTAGACTAGCGGGGGGGGATGAGCAGTTCTTC. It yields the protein CASSESRLAGGDEQFF.

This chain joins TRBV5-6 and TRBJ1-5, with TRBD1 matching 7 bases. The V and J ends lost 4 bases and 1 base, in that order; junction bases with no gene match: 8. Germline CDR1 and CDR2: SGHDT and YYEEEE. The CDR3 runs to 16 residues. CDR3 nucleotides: TGTGCCAGCAGCCGGAGGGGGCATCGAAGCAATCAGCCCCAGCATTTT. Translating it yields CASSRRGHRSNQPQHF.

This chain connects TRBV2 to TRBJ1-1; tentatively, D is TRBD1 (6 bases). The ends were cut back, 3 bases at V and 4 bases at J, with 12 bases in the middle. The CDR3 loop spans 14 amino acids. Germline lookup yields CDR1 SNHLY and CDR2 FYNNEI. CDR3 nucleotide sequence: TGTGCCAGCAGTGACCCCGCAGGGGCCACTGAAGCTTTCTTT. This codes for CASSDPAGATEAFF.

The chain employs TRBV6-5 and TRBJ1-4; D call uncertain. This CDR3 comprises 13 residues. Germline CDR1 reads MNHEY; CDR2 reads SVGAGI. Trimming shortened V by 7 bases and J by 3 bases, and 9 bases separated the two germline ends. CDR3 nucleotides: TGTGCCAGCACCCGACAACCTAATGAAAAACTGTTTTTT. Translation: CASTRQPNEKLFF.

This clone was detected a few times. In DNA form, the CDR3 reads TGTGCCAGCAGTGAATTCAGGAACACTGAAGCTTTCTTT. This translates into CASSEFRNTEAFF. This chain joins TRBV25-1 and TRBJ1-1, with D unclear. Germline CDR1 MGHDK, CDR2 SYGVNS. Between the trimmed V and J ends, which lost 1 base and 1 base, there was a span of 4 bases. This CDR3 is built from 13 residues.

The CDR3 DNA follows: TGTGCCAGCAGTGGACGACTAGCGGACAATGAGCAGTTCTTC. Amino acid sequence: CASSGRLADNEQFF. The V gene is TRBV6-1, the J gene TRBJ2-1; 9 nucleotides align to TRBD2. Germline CDR1 and CDR2: MNHNS and SASEGT. After removal of 4 bases from V and 5 bases from J, the junction contained 3 bases not matched to a gene. The CDR3 has 14 residues.

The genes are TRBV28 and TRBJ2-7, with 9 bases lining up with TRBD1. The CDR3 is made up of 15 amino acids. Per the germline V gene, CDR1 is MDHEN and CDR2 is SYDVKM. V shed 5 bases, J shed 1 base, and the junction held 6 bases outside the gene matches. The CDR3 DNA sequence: TGTGCCAGCAGTCGGACAGGGGTCACATCCTACGAGCAGTACTTC. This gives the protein CASSRTGVTSYEQYF.

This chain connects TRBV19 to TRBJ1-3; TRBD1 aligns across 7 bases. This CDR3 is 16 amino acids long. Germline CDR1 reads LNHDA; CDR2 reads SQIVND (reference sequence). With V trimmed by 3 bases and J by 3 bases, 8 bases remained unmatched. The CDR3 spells CASSIWTGDVGNTIYF. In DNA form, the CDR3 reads TGTGCCAGTAGTATTTGGACAGGCGACGTTGGAAACACCATATATTTT.